This T cell receptor beta chain was sequenced during a study of T cell repertoires in cytomegalovirus infection. Overall study: Public TCR beta signature analysis indicated the presence of both CMV infection and matching HLA type. Study results and limitations: Pooled public TCR beta family frequency picked out CMV carriers with the relevant HLA. CMV-specific TCR beta clonotypes restricted by HLA-C were the ones dominating the ex vivo response.

One entry per CDR3 protein, called by TCRdb with MiXCR from the reads. The data hold hundreds of thousands of distinct CDR3 sequences, with around a tenth observed a single time. Germline CDR1 ENHRY, CDR2 SYGVKD. This CDR3 region has 10 residues. Trimming pared 8 bases from V and 5 bases from J, leaving 7 bases between. Points on this clonotype: Its antigen is unknown.

The sample comprised PBMCs. J is TRBJ2-7 and V is TRBV10-3; maybe TRBD2 (6 bases). The receptor was derived from a human donor in good health (CMV status not recorded). Some clones in this sample may be carry-over from other donors' samples. CDR3 sequence: CAIGGDEQYF. The CDR3 nucleotides read TGTGCCATCGGAGGGGACGAGCAGTACTTC.